The clone carrying this T cell receptor (beta chain) occurred many times. No antigen is known for it. A second PCR of roughly 7 to 11 cycles used a sample-barcoded 5' primer and a J-beta primer mix. TCRdb used MiXCR to reprocess the 5' RACE reads, holding one entry per CDR3 protein. The sample includes 630,000 or so distinct CDR3 sequences, about 30% of them seen just once. The data derive from a study of blood T cells in healthy people across ages. Study observations and caveats: Fewer expanded clones and more diversity marked long-lived versus aged donors.

The source of this sequence is a woman of 80 years or more in good health. The sequenced material came from blood.

CDR3 nucleotide sequence: TGTGCCAGCAGGGTGACAGAGATCACAGATACGCAGTATTTT. The encoded protein is CASRVTEITDTQYF. This rearrangement joins TRBV6-1 to TRBJ2-3; D possibly corresponds to TRBD1 (5 bases). The CDR3 runs 14 residues. The germline V and J ends were trimmed by 6 bases and 2 bases, with 12 bases remaining between them. Germline V lookup: CDR1 MNHNS, CDR2 SASEGT.